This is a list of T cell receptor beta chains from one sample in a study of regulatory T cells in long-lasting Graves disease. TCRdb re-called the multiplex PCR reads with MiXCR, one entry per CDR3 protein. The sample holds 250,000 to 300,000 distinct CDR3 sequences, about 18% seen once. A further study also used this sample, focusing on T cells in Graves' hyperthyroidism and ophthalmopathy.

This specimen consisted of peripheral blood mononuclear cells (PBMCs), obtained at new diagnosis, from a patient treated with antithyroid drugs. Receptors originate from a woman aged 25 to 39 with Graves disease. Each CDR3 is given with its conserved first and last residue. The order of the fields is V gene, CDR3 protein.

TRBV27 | CASSSDRVNQPQHF
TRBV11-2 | CASSLESGGELFF
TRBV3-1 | CASSQAGRVNQPQHF
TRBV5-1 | CASSLGGGTPYEQYF
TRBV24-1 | CATSDPGAGGTDTQYF
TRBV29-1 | CSVDTSGHSYNEQFF
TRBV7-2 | CASSPGRGGGFYGYTF
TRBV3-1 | CASSQGTSVAYEQYF
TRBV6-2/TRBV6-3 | CASTIHSGGAAANTEAFF
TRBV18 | CASSRRSGPEAFF
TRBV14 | CASSQVSPARRGTEAFF
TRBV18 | CASSPGGTGNTEAFF
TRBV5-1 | CASSPGHRSGNTIYF
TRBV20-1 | CSSKPLRGYRAFF
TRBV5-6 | CASSSTNYGYTF
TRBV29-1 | CSVEVILTSMNTEAFF
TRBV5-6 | CASSVGSVRVDEQYF
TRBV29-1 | CSVGSGGQNTEAFF
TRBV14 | CASSRPDGLTGYTF
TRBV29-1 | CSVEPRLNTEAFF
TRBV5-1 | CASSEGTGEETQYF
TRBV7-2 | CASSLRPAKDTKNIQYF
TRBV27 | CATQTGVGEAFF
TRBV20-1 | CSARDVGEGSYNSPLHF
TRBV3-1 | CASSPGTGGFLGYTF
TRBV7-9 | CASSLARTEEKLFF
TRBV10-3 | CAINGGDPNYGYTF
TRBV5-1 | CASSPRTEYNSPLHF
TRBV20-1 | CSARGDQGVRQGLFHEQFF
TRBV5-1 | CASSLQENTGELFF
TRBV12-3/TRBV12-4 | CASSLTGKRYEQYF
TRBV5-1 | CASSLVAGGRGDTQYF
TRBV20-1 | CSASSETITGELFF
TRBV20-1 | CSARTNSGGATGELFF
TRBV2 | CASSDFGGHYGYTF
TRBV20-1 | CSAQGALSLSGANVLTF
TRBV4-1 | CASSQDPSGQPQHF
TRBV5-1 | CASSSDRGRIPGYTF
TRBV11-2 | CASSWDGEAFF
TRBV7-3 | CASTRTLGQGYEQFF
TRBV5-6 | CASSLENWSSYEQYF
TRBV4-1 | CASSQGQGSFYGYTF
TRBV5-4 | CASSLGLVGGPSNTGELFF
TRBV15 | CATSRDGRPEIFHF
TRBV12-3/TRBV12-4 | CASSLEGLGRPQHF
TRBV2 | CASTREGGRTGELFF
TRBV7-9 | CASSFKEGGSGNTIYF
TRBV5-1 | CASSLSPSGYTGELFF
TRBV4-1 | CASSQDKDPGGETQYF
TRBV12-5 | CASGFDRRLNEKLFF
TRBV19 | CASSIATDSNQPQHF
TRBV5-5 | CASSLAIGVGEQFF
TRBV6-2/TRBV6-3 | CASSYSSRGYEQYF
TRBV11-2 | CASSPNGGNIQYF
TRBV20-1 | CSALSGQRNTEAFF
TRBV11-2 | CASSSSPTDTQYF
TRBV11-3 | CASSLGQGMGNEQFF
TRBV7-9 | CASSMSGTGRPYEQYF